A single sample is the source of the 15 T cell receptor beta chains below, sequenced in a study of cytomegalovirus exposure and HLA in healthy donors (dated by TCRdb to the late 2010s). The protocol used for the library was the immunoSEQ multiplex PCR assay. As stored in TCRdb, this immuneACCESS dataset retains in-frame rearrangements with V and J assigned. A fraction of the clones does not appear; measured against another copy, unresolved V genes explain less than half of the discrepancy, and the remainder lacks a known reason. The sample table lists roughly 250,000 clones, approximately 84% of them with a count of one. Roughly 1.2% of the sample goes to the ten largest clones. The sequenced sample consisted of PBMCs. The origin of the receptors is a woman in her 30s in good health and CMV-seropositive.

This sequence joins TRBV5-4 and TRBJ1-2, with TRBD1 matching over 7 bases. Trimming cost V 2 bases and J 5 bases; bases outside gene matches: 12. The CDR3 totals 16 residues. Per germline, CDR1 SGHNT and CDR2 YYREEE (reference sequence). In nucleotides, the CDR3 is TGTGCCAGCAGCTTTAGGCGACAGGGCTTTTCTTATGGCTACACCTTC. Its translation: CASSFRRQGFSYGYTF.

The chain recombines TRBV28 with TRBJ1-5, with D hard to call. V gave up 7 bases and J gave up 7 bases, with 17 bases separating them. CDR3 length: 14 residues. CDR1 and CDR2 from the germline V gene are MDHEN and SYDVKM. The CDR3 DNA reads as TGTGCCAGCATGGGGAGGAGTACGTGGCAGCCCCAGCATTTT. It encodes CASMGRSTWQPQHF. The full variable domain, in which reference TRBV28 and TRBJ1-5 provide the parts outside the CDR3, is DVKVTQSSRYLVKRTGEKVFLECVQDMDHENMFWYRQDPGLGLRLIYFSYDVKMKEKGDIPEGYSVSREKKERFSLILESASTNQTSMYLCASMGRSTWQPQHFGDGTRLSIL.

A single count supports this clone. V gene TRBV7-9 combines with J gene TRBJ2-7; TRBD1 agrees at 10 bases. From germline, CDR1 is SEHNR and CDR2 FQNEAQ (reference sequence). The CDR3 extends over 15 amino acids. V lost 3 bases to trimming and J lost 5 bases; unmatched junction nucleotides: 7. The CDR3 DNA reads TGTGCCAGCAGCTTTCCCCGGGACAGGGGCGACGAGCAGTACTTC. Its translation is CASSFPRDRGDEQYF.

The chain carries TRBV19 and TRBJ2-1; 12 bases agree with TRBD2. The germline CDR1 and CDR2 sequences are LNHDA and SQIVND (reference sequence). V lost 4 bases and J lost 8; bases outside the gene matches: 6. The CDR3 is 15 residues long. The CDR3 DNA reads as TGTGCCAGTAGTACTAGCGGGAGGGCCGGGGATGAGCAGTTCTTC. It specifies CASSTSGRAGDEQFF.

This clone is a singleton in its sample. The CDR3 DNA sequence: TGTGCCAGCAGCTTTCAAGAGTGGTCGGAGGGCTTAGCTTTCTTT. Encoded protein: CASSFQEWSEGLAFF. The chain recombines TRBV11-3 with TRBJ1-1; D unclear. Germline CDR1 reads SGHNT; CDR2 reads YENEEA. CDR3 length equals 15 residues. Trimming removed 3 bases from V and 10 bases from J, with 21 bases in between.

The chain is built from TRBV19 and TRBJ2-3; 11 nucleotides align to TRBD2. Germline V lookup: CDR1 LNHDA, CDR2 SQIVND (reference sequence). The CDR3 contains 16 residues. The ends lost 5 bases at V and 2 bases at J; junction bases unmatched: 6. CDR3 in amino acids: CASSFRLAGLTDTQYF. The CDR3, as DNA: TGTGCCAGTAGTTTTCGACTAGCGGGACTCACAGATACGCAGTATTTT.

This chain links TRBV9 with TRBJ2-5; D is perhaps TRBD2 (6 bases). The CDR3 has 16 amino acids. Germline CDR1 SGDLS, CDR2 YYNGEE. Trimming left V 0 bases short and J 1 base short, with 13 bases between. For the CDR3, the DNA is TGTGCCAGCAGCGTAGGAGGTAGGGACTTCCAAGAGACCCAGTACTTC. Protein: CASSVGGRDFQETQYF.

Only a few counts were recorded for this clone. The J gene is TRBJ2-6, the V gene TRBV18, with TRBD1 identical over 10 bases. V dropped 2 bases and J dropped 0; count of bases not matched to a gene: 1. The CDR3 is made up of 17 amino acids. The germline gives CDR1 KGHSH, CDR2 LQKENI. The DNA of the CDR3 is TGTGCCAGCTCACCATGGACAGGGGGCTCTGGGGCCAACGTCCTGACTTTC. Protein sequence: CASSPWTGGSGANVLTF.

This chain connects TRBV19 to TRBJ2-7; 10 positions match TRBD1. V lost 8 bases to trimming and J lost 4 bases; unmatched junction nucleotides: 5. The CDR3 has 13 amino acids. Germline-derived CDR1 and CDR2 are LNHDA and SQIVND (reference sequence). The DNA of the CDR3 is TGTGCCAGTGCCGGGACAGGGGAATACGAGCAGTACTTC. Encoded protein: CASAGTGEYEQYF.

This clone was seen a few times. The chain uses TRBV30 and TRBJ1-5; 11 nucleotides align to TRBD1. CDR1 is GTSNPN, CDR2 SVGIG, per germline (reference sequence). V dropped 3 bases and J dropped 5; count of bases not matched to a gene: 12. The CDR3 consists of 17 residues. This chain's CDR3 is CAWSDDGTGGLDQPQHF. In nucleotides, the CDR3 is TGTGCCTGGAGCGACGATGGGACAGGGGGTTTGGATCAGCCCCAGCATTTT.

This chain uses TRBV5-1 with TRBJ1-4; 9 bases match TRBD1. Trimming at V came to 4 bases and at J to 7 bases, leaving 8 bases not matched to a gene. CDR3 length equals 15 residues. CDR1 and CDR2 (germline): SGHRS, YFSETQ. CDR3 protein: CASSTTGGGGEKLFF. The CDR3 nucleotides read TGCGCCAGCAGCACAACAGGGGGCGGGGGTGAAAAACTGTTTTTT.

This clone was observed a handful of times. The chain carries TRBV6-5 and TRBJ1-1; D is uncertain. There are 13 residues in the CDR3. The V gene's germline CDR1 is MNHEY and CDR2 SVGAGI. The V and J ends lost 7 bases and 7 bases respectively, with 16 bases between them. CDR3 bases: TGTGCCAGCAAGACCCGTTCGGAGAATGAAGCTTTCTTT. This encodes CASKTRSENEAFF.

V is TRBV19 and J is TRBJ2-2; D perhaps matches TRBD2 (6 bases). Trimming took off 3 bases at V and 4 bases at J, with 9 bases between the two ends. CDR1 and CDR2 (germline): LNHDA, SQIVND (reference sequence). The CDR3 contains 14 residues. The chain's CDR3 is CASSIPGVTGELFF. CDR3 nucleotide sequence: TGTGCCAGTAGTATTCCGGGAGTCACCGGGGAGCTGTTTTTT.

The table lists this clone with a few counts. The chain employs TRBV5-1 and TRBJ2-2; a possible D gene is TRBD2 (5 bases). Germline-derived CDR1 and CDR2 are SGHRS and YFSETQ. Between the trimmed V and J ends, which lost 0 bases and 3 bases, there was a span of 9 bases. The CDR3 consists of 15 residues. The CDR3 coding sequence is TGCGCCAGCAGCTTGGCGGGGTCCGACACCGGGGAGCTGTTTTTT. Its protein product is CASSLAGSDTGELFF. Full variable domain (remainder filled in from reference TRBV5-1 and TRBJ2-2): KAGVTQTPRYLIKTRGQQVTLSCSPISGHRSVSWYQQTPGQGLQFLFEYFSETQRNKGNFPGRFSGRQFSNSRSEMNVSTLELGDSALYLCASSLAGSDTGELFFGEGSRLTVL.

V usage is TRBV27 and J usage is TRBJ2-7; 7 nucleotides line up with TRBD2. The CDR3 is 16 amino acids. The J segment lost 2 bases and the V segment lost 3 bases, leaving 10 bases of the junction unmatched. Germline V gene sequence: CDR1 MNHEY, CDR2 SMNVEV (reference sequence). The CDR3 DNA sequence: TGTGCCAGCAGTTTGGTTGGAGCGGGACCCGCCTACGAGCAGTACTTC. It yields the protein CASSLVGAGPAYEQYF.